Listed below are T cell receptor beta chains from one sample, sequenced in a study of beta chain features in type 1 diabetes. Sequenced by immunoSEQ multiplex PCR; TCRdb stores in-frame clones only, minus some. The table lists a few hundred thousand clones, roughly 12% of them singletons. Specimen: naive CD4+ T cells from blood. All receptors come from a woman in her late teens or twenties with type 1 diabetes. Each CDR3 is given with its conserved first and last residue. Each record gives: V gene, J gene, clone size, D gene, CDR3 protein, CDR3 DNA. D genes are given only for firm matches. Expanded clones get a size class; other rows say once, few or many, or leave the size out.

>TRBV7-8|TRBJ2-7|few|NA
CASSLDGRYEQYF
TGTGCCAGCAGCTTAGACGGTCGCTACGAGCAGTACTTC
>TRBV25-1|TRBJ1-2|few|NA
CASSEKGALYGYTF
TGTGCCAGCAGTGAAAAGGGAGCACTGTATGGCTACACCTTC
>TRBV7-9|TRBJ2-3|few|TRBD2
CASSFTTGGGTDTQYF
TGTGCCAGCAGCTTCACGACGGGAGGAGGCACAGATACGCAGTATTTT
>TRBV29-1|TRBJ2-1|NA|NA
CSVRGQEHNEQFF
TGCAGCGTGCGGGGGCAGGAGCACAATGAGCAGTTCTTC
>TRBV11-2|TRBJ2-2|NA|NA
CASTAIQGRTGELFF
TGTGCCAGCACCGCGATACAGGGGAGGACCGGGGAGCTGTTTTTT
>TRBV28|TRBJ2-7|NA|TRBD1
CASSFRDRGPLAQYF
TGTGCCAGCAGTTTCCGGGACAGGGGCCCTCTGGCGCAGTACTTC
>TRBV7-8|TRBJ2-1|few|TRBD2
CASKSGGRAAWNEQFF
TGTGCCAGCAAGTCAGGCGGGAGGGCCGCATGGAACGAGCAGTTCTTC
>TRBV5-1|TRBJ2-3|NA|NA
CASSLERDTQYF
TGCGCCAGCAGCTTGGAACGGGATACGCAGTATTTT
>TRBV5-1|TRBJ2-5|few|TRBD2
CASSPGGEETQYF
TGCGCCAGCAGCCCCGGGGGGGAAGAGACCCAGTACTTC
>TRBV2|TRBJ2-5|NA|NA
CASRAGPLYQETQYF
TGTGCCAGCAGGGCGGGACCACTGTACCAAGAGACCCAGTACTTC
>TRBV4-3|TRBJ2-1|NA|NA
CASSQPEVSYNEQFF
TGCGCCAGCAGCCAACCCGAGGTTTCCTACAATGAGCAGTTCTTC
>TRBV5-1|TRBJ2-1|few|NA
CASSLPPPGLYNEQFF
TGCGCCAGCAGCTTGCCTCCTCCGGGACTGTACAATGAGCAGTTCTTC
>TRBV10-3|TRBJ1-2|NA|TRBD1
CAISGDRQPYGYTF
TGTGCCATCTCGGGGGACAGACAACCTTATGGCTACACCTTC
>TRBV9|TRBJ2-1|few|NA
CASSVVDHRNNEQFF
TGTGCCAGCAGCGTAGTAGATCATAGAAACAATGAGCAGTTCTTC
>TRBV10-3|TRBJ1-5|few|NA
CAISVGGEQPQHF
TGTGCCATCAGTGTGGGGGGGGAACAGCCCCAGCATTTT
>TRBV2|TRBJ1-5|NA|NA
CASSVGQPQHF
TGTGCCAGCAGTGTCGGTCAGCCCCAGCATTTT
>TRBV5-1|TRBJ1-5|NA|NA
CASSYDAAGGDQPQHF
TGCGCCAGCAGCTACGATGCGGCGGGGGGCGATCAGCCCCAGCATTTT
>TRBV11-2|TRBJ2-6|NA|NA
CASSPRVSPLTLGANVLTF
TGTGCCAGCAGCCCCCGGGTTTCCCCTCTGACTCTGGGGGCCAACGTCCTGACTTTC
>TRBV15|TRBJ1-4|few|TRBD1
CATSRPGQGIEKLFF
TGTGCCACCAGCCGTCCGGGACAGGGGATAGAAAAACTGTTTTTT
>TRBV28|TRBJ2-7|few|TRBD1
CASRTPGQGLDEQYF
TGTGCCAGCAGAACCCCGGGACAGGGGTTGGACGAGCAGTACTTC
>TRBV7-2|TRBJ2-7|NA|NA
CASSIKQGFEVYVYEQYF
TGTGCCAGCAGCATAAAACAGGGTTTTGAGGTTTATGTCTACGAGCAGTACTTC
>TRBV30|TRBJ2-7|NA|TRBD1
CAAHPRDRALEQYF
TGTGCGGCCCACCCCCGGGACAGGGCGCTCGAGCAGTACTTC
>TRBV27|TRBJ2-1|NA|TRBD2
CASSSLATHNEQFF
TGTGCCAGCAGTTCACTAGCGACCCACAATGAGCAGTTCTTC
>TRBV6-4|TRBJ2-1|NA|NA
CASSERLVSGEQFF
TGTGCCAGCAGTGAAAGGCTAGTGTCGGGTGAGCAGTTCTTC